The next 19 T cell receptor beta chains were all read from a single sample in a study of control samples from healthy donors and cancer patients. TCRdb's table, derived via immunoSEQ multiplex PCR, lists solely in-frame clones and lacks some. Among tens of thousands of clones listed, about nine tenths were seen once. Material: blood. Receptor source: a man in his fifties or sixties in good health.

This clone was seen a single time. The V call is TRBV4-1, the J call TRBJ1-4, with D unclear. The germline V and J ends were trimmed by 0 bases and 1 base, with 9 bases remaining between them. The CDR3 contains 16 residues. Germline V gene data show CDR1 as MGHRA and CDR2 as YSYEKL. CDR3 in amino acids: CASSQDSTITNEKLFF. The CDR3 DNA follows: TGCGCCAGCAGCCAAGATTCCACCATAACTAATGAAAAACTGTTTTTT.

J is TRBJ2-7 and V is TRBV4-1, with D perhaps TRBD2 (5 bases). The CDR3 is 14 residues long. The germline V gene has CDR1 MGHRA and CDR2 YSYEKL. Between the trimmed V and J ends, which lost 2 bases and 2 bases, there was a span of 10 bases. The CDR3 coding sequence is TGCGCCAGCAGCCAACCCGGGGAGACCTACGAGCAGTACTTC. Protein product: CASSQPGETYEQYF.

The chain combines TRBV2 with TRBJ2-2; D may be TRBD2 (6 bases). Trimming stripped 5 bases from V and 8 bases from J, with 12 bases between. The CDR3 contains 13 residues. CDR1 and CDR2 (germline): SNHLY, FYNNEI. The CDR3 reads CASSQTRTGELFF. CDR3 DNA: TGTGCCAGCAGTCAGACTAGAACTGGGGAGCTGTTTTTT. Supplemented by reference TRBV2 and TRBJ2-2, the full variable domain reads EPEVTQTPSHQVTQMGQEVILRCVPISNHLYFYWYRQILGQKVEFLVSFYNNEISEKSEIFDDQFSVERPDGSNFTLKIRSTKLEDSAMYFCASSQTRTGELFFGEGSRLTVL.

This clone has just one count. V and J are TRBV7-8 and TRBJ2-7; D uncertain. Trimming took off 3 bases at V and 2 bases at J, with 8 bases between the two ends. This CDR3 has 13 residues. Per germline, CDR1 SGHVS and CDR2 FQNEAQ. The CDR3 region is CASSFGVTYEQYF. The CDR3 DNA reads TGTGCCAGCAGCTTCGGCGTAACCTACGAGCAGTACTTC.

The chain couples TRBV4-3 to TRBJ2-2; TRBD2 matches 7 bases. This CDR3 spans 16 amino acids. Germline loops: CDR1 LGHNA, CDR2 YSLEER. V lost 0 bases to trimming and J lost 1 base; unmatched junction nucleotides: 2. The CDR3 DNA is TGCGCCAGCAGCCAAGAGTGGGGGGGGAACACCGGGGAGCTGTTTTTT. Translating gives CASSQEWGGNTGELFF.

The chain's CDR3 is CASSQGVGDNQPQHF. DNA of the CDR3: TGTGCCAGCAGCCAGGGTGTGGGGGATAATCAGCCCCAGCATTTT. The chain joins TRBV2 to TRBJ1-5, with a possible D match to TRBD1 (5 bases). The germline V and J ends were trimmed by 6 bases and 4 bases, with 16 bases remaining between them. This CDR3 spans 15 amino acids. The germline CDR1 and CDR2 sequences are SNHLY and FYNNEI.

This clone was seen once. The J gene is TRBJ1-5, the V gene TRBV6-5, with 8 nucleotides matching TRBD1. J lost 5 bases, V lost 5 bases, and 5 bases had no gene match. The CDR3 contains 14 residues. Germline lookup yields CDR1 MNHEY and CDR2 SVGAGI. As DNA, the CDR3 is TGTGCCAGCAGTCCCTTGGACAGGGATCAGCCCCAGCATTTT. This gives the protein CASSPLDRDQPQHF.

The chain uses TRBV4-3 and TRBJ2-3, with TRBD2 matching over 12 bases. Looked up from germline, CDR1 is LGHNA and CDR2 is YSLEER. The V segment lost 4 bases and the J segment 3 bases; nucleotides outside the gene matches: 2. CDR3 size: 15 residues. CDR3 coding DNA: TGCGCCAGCAGCCCACTAGCGGGGGGTACAGATACGCAGTATTTT. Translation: CASSPLAGGTDTQYF.

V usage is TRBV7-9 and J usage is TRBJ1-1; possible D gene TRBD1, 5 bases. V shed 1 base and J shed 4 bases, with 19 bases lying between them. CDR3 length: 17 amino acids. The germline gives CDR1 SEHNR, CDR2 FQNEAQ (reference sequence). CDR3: CASSLGGNKGWSTEAFF. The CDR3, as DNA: TGTGCCAGCAGCTTAGGGGGCAATAAGGGGTGGAGCACTGAAGCTTTCTTT.

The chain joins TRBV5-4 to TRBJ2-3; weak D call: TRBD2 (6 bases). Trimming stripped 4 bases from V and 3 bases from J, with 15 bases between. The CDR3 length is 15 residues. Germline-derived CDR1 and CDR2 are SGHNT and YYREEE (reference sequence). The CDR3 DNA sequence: TGTGCCAGCAGCGTGGGACTGGAACTGACAGATACGCAGTATTTT. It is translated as CASSVGLELTDTQYF.

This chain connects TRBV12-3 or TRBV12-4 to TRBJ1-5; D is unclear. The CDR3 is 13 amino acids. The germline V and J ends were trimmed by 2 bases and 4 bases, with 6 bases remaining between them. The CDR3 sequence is CASSLSRNQPQHF. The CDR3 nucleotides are TGTGCCAGCAGTTTATCCAGGAATCAGCCCCAGCATTTT.

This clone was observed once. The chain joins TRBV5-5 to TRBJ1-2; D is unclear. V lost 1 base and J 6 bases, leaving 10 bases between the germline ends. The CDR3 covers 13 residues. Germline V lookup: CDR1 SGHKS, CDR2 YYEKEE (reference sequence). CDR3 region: CASSLLGLHGYTF. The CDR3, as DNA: TGTGCCAGCAGCTTGTTAGGGCTCCATGGCTACACCTTC.

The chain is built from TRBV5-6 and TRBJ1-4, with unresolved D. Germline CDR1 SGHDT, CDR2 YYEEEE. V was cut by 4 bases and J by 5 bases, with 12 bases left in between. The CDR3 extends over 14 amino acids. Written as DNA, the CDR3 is TGTGCCAGCAGCCCCGGACGGGTGAATGAAAAACTGTTTTTT. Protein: CASSPGRVNEKLFF.

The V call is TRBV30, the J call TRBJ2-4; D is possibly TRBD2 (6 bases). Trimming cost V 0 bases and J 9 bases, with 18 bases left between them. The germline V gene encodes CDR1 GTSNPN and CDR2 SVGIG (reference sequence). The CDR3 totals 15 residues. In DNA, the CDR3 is TGTGCCTGGAGTGTTTCCCGAGTGTCCGGGGGCATTCAGTACTTC. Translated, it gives CAWSVSRVSGGIQYF.

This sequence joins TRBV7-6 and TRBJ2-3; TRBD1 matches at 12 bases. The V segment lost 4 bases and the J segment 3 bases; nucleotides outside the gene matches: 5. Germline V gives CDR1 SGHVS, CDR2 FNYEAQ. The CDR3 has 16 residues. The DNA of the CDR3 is TGTGCCAGCAGCTCCCGGGACAGGGGGCGGACAGATACGCAGTATTTT. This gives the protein CASSSRDRGRTDTQYF.

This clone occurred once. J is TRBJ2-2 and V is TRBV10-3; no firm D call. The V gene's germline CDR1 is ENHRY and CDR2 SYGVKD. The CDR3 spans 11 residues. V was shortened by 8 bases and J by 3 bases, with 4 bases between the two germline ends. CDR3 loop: CAISDTGELFF. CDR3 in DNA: TGTGCCATCTCCGACACCGGGGAGCTGTTTTTT.

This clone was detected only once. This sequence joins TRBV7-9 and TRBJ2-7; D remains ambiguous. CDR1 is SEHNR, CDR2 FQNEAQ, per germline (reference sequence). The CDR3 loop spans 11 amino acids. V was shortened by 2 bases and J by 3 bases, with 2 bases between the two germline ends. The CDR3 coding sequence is TGTGCCAGCAGCTTATTCTACGAGCAGTACTTC. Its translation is CASSLFYEQYF.

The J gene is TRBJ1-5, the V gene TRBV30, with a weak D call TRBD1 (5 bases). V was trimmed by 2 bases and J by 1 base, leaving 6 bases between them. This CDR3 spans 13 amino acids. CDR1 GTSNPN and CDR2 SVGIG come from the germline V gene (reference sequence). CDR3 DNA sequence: TGTGCCTGGAGTAGGGACAGCAATCAGCCCCAGCATTTT. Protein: CAWSRDSNQPQHF.

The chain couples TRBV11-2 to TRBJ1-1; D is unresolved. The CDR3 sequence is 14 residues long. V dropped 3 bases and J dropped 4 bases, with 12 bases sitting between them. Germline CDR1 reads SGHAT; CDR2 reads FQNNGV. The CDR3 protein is CASSLEVEGTEAFF. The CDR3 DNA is TGTGCCAGCAGCTTGGAGGTCGAAGGCACTGAAGCTTTCTTT.